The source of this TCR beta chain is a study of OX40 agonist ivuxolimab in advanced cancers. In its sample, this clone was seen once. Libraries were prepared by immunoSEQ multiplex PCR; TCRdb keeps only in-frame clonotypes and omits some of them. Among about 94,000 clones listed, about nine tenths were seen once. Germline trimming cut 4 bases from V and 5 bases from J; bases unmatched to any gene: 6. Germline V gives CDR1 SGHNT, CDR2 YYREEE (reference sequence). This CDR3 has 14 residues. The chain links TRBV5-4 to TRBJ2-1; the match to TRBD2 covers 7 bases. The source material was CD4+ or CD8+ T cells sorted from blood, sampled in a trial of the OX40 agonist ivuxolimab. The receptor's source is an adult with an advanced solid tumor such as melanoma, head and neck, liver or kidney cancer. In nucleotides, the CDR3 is TGTGCCAGCAGCCCGGGAGGCAGGGACAATGAGCAGTTCTTC. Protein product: CASSPGGRDNEQFF.